Listed here are 10 T cell receptor beta chains from one sample, sequenced in a study of cytomegalovirus exposure and HLA in healthy donors. PCR employed 60 Vbeta and 13 Jbeta primers. The protocol was immunoSEQ multiplex PCR, while the TCRdb copy is restricted to in-frame clones and leaves out a portion. The repertoire holds 95,000 to 150,000 clones, more than 75% seen once, with more than 3% in the top ten. Sequencing was carried out using PBMCs. The source is a man between 40 and 49 years old in good health and CMV-seronegative.

This clone was observed once. This rearrangement joins TRBV5-1 to TRBJ2-3, with 12 bases identical to TRBD2. Germline loops: CDR1 SGHRS, CDR2 YFSETQ. Trimming cost V 0 bases and J 1 base; bases outside gene matches: 0. This CDR3 region has 16 residues. The chain's CDR3 is CASSLGLAGGTDTQYF. In DNA, the CDR3 is TGCGCCAGCAGCTTGGGACTAGCGGGGGGCACAGATACGCAGTATTTT.

The J gene is TRBJ1-4, the V gene TRBV29-1; D call uncertain. The V gene's germline CDR1 is SQVTM and CDR2 ANQGSEA. The V end lost 3 bases, the J end lost 4 bases, and 15 bases lay between the germline ends. The CDR3 is made up of 15 amino acids. The DNA of the CDR3 is TGCAGCGTTGATAGGTGGGCTGTCGATAATGAAAAACTGTTTTTT. It translates to CSVDRWAVDNEKLFF.

The chain links TRBV6-5 to TRBJ2-3; possibly TRBD2 for D (6 bases). Germline V lookup: CDR1 MNHEY, CDR2 SVGAGI. This CDR3 has 11 residues. Trimming shortened V by 7 bases and J by 6 bases, and 8 bases separated the two germline ends. CDR3 DNA: TGTGCCAGCAACCGGGGGGATACGCAGTATTTT. This gives the protein CASNRGDTQYF.

The CDR3 DNA sequence: TGTGCCAGCGGTGGGACAGCCTCCTCCTACGAGCAGTACTTC. The encoded protein is CASGGTASSYEQYF. The gene calls are TRBV6-6 and TRBJ2-7; 7 nucleotides line up with TRBD1. Germline-derived CDR1 and CDR2 are MNHNY and SVGAGI (reference sequence). The CDR3 is 14 residues long. V was pared by 8 bases and J by 0 bases, with 7 bases of the junction left unmatched.

The chain couples TRBV4-3 to TRBJ2-7, with a possible D match to TRBD1 (6 bases). V was shortened by 4 bases and J by 2 bases, with 18 bases between the two germline ends. Germline values: CDR1 LGHNA, CDR2 YSLEER. The CDR3 consists of 16 residues. The CDR3 nucleotides read TGCGCCAGCAGCCCCGCGGACAGTATCGTACCCTACGAGCAGTACTTC. Protein product: CASSPADSIVPYEQYF.

V gene TRBV6-1 combines with J gene TRBJ1-2; 7 bases match TRBD1. The CDR3 is 16 amino acids. Germline lookup yields CDR1 MNHNS and CDR2 SASEGT. J was trimmed by 4 bases and V by 1 base; bases with no gene match: 9. The CDR3 DNA sequence: TGTGCCAGCAGTGAAGAAAACTACCGGGACAGCTATGGCTACACCTTC. Protein product: CASSEENYRDSYGYTF.

The rearrangement links TRBV7-9 to TRBJ1-2; D gene unclear. The CDR3 extends over 13 amino acids. The germline CDR1 and CDR2 sequences are SEHNR and FQNEAQ (reference sequence). V lost 6 bases and J lost 3, with 11 bases in between. CDR3: CASSPGGDYGYTF. DNA for the CDR3: TGTGCCAGCAGTCCGGGAGGCGACTATGGCTACACCTTC.

This clone has just one count. The V and J genes are TRBV5-6 and TRBJ1-2, with 8 bases aligning to TRBD1. CDR1 and CDR2 (germline): SGHDT, YYEEEE. Trimming cost V 4 bases and J 9 bases; bases outside gene matches: 11. The CDR3 runs to 14 residues. In DNA form, the CDR3 reads TGTGCCAGCAGCACCGGACAGGGCAAGCTCTGCTACACCTTC. It is translated as CASSTGQGKLCYTF. Drawing the rest from reference TRBV5-6 and TRBJ1-2, the complete variable domain is DAGVTQSPTHLIKTRGQQVTLRCSPKSGHDTVSWYQQALGQGPQFIFQYYEEEERQRGNFPDRFSGHQFPNYSSELNVNALLLGDSALYLCASSTGQGKLCYTFGSGTRLTVV.

There are a few counts of this clone. The chain combines TRBV29-1 with TRBJ1-2; 7 nucleotides line up with TRBD1. The V and J ends lost 4 bases and 8 bases, in that order; junction bases with no gene match: 7. Germline loops: CDR1 SQVTM, CDR2 ANQGSEA. The CDR3 consists of 12 residues. This CDR3 reads CSVVKGAVGYTF. The CDR3 nucleotides read TGCAGCGTTGTAAAGGGGGCTGTGGGCTACACCTTC.

The rearrangement joins TRBV30 to TRBJ2-1; D not certain. The CDR3 sequence is 12 residues long. Germline CDR1 and CDR2: GTSNPN and SVGIG (reference sequence). With 3 bases removed from V and 1 base from J, the gap between germline ends came to 4 bases. The CDR3 reads CAWSGSYNEQFF. The DNA of the CDR3 is TGTGCCTGGAGCGGTTCCTACAATGAGCAGTTCTTC.